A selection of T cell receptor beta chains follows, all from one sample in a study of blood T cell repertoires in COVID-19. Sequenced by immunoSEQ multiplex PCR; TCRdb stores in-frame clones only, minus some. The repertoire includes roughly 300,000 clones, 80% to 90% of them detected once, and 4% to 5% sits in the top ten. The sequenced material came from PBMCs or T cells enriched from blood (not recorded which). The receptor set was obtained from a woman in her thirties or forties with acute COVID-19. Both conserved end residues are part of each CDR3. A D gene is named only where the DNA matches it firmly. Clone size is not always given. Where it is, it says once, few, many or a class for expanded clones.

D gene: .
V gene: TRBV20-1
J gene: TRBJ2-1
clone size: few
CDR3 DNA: TGCAGTGCTAGTTCTTCAGGGGTCCGTCGGGAGCAGTTCTTC
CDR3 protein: CSASSSGVRREQFF

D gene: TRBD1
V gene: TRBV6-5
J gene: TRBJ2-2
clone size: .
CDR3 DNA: TGTGCCATAAGACAGGGGAACACCGGGGAGCTGTTTTTT
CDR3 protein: CAIRQGNTGELFF

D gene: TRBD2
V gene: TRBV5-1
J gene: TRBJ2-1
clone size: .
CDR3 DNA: TGCGCCAGCAGCCCTTTCGGGACTAGGGACTACAATGAGCAGTTCTTC
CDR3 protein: CASSPFGTRDYNEQFF

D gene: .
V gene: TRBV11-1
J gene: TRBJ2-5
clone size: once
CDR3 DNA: TGTGCCAGCAGCTCGGGTCTTGGGGGGTTGAAGACCCAGTACTTC
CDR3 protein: CASSSGLGGLKTQYF

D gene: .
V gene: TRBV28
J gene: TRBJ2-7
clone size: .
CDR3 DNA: TGTGCCAGCAGCACTCTTGGACTGCGCCAATCCTACGAGCAGTACTTC
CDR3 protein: CASSTLGLRQSYEQYF

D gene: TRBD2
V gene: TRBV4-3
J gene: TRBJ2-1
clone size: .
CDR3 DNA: TGCGCCAGCAGCCAAGATGGTGGCGGGAGTAGATACAATGAGCAGTTCTTC
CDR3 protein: CASSQDGGGSRYNEQFF

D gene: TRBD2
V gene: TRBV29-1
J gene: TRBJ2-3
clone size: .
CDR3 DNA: TGCAGCGTTGGTCGAAGCGGGGGGGCTACTAGCACAGATACGCAGTATTTT
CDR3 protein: CSVGRSGGATSTDTQYF

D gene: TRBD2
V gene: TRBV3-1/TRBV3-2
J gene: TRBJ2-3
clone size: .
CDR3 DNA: TGTGCCAGCAGCCATGATGGACTAGCCGGAGGGGCAGATACGCAGTATTTT
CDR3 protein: CASSHDGLAGGADTQYF

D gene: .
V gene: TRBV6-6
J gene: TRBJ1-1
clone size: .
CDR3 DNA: TGTGCCAGCAGTTCGACGGGACAAACGACTGAAGCTTTCTTT
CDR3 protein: CASSSTGQTTEAFF

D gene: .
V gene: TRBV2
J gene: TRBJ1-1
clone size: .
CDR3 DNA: TGTGCCAGCAGTGAGAGGGATAGAAACACTGAAGCTTTCTTT
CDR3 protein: CASSERDRNTEAFF

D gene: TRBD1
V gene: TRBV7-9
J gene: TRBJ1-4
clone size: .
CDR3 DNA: TGTGCCAGCAGCACACGACAGGGTAGGATGTTTTTT
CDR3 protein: CASSTRQGRMFF

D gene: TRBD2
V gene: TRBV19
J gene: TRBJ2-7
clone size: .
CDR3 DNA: TGTGCCAGTAGTATAACTAGCGGGACTCCCTACGAGCAGTACTTC
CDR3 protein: CASSITSGTPYEQYF

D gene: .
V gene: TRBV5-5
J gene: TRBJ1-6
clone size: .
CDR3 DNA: TGTGCCAGCAGCTTGGCCGGGCGGGGGAATGATTCACCCCTCCACTTT
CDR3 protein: CASSLAGRGNDSPLHF